Sequencing of this T cell receptor beta chain was carried out in a study of shared clonotypes between healthy human individuals. The method was immunoSEQ multiplex PCR; TCRdb's version includes in-frame clones alone and lacks a portion of them. The sample carries approximately 2,200,000 clones, 85% to 95% recorded once. Trimming stripped 9 bases from V and 4 bases from J, with 14 bases between. The CDR3 runs 13 residues. In germline, CDR1 is SGHNT, CDR2 YENEEA. Naive-designated CD8 cells lacked CD45RO, were positively enriched for CCR7, and omitted terminally differentiated effector memory CD45RA+ cells.

Sequencing was carried out using naive CD8+ T cells from PBMCs. This receptor was obtained from a young man in good health. Some clones in this sample may be carry-over from other donors' samples. V usage is TRBV11-3 and J usage is TRBJ2-3, with D uncertain. The CDR3 DNA reads as TGTGCCAGTCAGACCCGGGCCGCAGATACGCAGTATTTT. It yields the protein CASQTRAADTQYF.